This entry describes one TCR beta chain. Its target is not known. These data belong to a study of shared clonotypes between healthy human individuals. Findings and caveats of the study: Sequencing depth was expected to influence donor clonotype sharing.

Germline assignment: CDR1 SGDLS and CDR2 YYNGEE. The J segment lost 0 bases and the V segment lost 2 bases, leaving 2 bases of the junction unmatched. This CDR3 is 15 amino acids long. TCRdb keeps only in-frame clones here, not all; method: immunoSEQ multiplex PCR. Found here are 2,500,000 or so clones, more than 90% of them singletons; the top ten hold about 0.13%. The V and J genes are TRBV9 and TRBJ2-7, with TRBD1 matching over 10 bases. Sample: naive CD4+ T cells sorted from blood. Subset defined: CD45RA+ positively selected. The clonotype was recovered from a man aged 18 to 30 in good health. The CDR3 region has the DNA TGTGCCAGCAGCGTGGACAGGGGGGGCTCCTACGAGCAGTACTTC. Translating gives CASSVDRGGSYEQYF.